A selection of T cell receptor beta chains follows, all from one sample in a study of blood T cell repertoires in COVID-19. TCRdb keeps only in-frame clones here, not all; method: immunoSEQ multiplex PCR. Here the sample spans about 190,000 clones, about four fifths being singletons. Sequenced input: PBMCs or T cells enriched from blood (not recorded which). These receptors came from a young woman who had recovered from COVID-19. Both conserved end residues are part of each CDR3. D genes are given only for firm matches. Only some rows state a clone size, as once, few, many or a class for expanded clones.

J gene: TRBJ1-5; clone size: -; V gene: TRBV28; D gene: -; CDR3 protein: CASSLAGVIANQPQHF; CDR3 DNA: TGTGCCAGCAGTTTAGCCGGGGTAATCGCCAATCAGCCCCAGCATTTT
J gene: TRBJ1-1; clone size: -; V gene: TRBV2; D gene: -; CDR3 protein: CASRLDSQIGNTEAFF; CDR3 DNA: TGTGCCAGCCGCCTGGATAGCCAAATTGGGAACACTGAAGCTTTCTTT
J gene: TRBJ1-1; clone size: -; V gene: TRBV19; D gene: -; CDR3 protein: CATRMFPEAFF; CDR3 DNA: TGTGCCACCAGAATGTTCCCTGAAGCTTTCTTT
J gene: TRBJ1-2; clone size: -; V gene: TRBV5-1; D gene: TRBD1; CDR3 protein: CASSTGTGNYGYTF; CDR3 DNA: TGCGCCAGCAGCACCGGGACAGGGAACTATGGCTACACCTTC
J gene: TRBJ2-1; clone size: -; V gene: TRBV3-1/TRBV3-2; D gene: TRBD2; CDR3 protein: CASSPPRRGGGNEQFF; CDR3 DNA: TGTGCCAGCAGCCCCCCGCGGCGCGGGGGGGGAAATGAGCAGTTCTTC
J gene: TRBJ1-4; clone size: once; V gene: TRBV15; D gene: -; CDR3 protein: CATSHTQGTNEKLFF; CDR3 DNA: TGTGCCACCAGCCATACACAGGGTACTAATGAAAAACTGTTTTTT
J gene: TRBJ2-3; clone size: -; V gene: TRBV5-1; D gene: -; CDR3 protein: CASSLAAGYTDTQYF; CDR3 DNA: TGCGCCAGCAGCTTGGCTGCGGGGTACACAGATACGCAGTATTTT
J gene: TRBJ2-7; clone size: -; V gene: TRBV28; D gene: TRBD2; CDR3 protein: CASSYSGGSYEQYF; CDR3 DNA: TGTGCCAGCAGCTATAGCGGGGGGAGCTACGAGCAGTACTTC
J gene: TRBJ1-1; clone size: -; V gene: TRBV7-9; D gene: -; CDR3 protein: CASSRNTEAFF; CDR3 DNA: TGTGCCAGCAGTAGGAACACTGAAGCTTTCTTT
J gene: TRBJ2-5; clone size: -; V gene: TRBV19; D gene: -; CDR3 protein: CASSPQTGETQYF; CDR3 DNA: TGTGCCAGTAGTCCTCAGACGGGGGAGACCCAGTACTTC
J gene: TRBJ2-1; clone size: -; V gene: TRBV7-3; D gene: TRBD2; CDR3 protein: CASSLMGLGVDEQFF; CDR3 DNA: TGTGCCAGCAGCTTAATGGGACTAGGTGTCGATGAGCAGTTCTTC
J gene: TRBJ2-1; clone size: -; V gene: TRBV24-1; D gene: TRBD2; CDR3 protein: CATSDPTSGGDEQFF; CDR3 DNA: TGTGCCACCAGTGACCCGACTAGCGGGGGAGATGAGCAGTTCTTC
J gene: TRBJ1-2; clone size: -; V gene: TRBV27; D gene: -; CDR3 protein: CASSFGLGGTGYTF; CDR3 DNA: TGTGCCAGCAGTTTTGGGCTCGGGGGGACAGGCTACACCTTC
J gene: TRBJ1-4; clone size: -; V gene: TRBV3-1/TRBV3-2; D gene: -; CDR3 protein: CASSQEIAGREKLFF; CDR3 DNA: TGTGCCAGCAGCCAAGAAATAGCGGGGAGGGAAAAACTGTTTTTT
J gene: TRBJ1-2; clone size: -; V gene: TRBV21-1; D gene: -; CDR3 protein: CASSPRSLGYTF; CDR3 DNA: TGTGCCAGCAGCCCACGGTCCCTTGGCTACACCTTC
J gene: TRBJ1-1; clone size: -; V gene: TRBV15; D gene: TRBD1; CDR3 protein: CATSRGTGGDAFF; CDR3 DNA: TGTGCCACCAGCAGGGGGACAGGGGGTGACGCTTTCTTT